The 17 T cell receptor beta chains in this list originate from one sample, sequenced in a study of beta chain features in type 1 diabetes. Reverse transcription of all isolated RNA meant that expressed TCRB transcripts were sequenced. The protocol was immunoSEQ multiplex PCR, while the TCRdb copy is restricted to in-frame clones and leaves out a portion. The data show around 450,000 clones, roughly 11% seen once. Input material: naive CD4+ T cells from blood. The receptors were sampled from a woman aged 18-29 years in good health.

This sequence joins TRBV4-2 and TRBJ2-7; 7 bases are shared with TRBD1. This CDR3 region has 14 residues. V dropped 5 bases and J dropped 3; count of bases not matched to a gene: 7. CDR1 and CDR2 (germline): LGHNA, YNFKEQ. CDR3 residues: CASSNPGQYYEQYF. CDR3 in DNA: TGTGCCAGCAGCAATCCGGGACAGTACTACGAGCAGTACTTC.

The V call is TRBV15, the J call TRBJ1-1, with 12 bases matching TRBD1. V shed 3 bases, J shed 5 bases, and the junction held 7 bases outside the gene matches. Germline CDR1 reads LNHNV; CDR2 reads YYDKDF (reference sequence). The CDR3 is 16 amino acids. The CDR3, as DNA: TGTGCCACCAGCAGCCGGGACAGGGGGCGGAGGACTGAAGCTTTCTTT. This gives the protein CATSSRDRGRRTEAFF.

This clone was seen a handful of times. The chain has TRBV7-4 and TRBJ2-3, with TRBD2 matching over 9 bases. Germline loops: CDR1 SGHVT, CDR2 SQSDAQ. The CDR3 runs 17 residues. V lost 0 bases to trimming and J lost 4 bases; unmatched junction nucleotides: 8. CDR3 sequence reads: CASSLAEISGSADTQYF. The CDR3 bases are TGTGCCAGCAGCTTAGCGGAGATTAGCGGGAGTGCAGATACGCAGTATTTT. The full variable domain, with the rest looked up from reference TRBV7-4 and TRBJ2-3, is GAGVSQSPRYKVAKRGRDVALRCDSISGHVTLYWYRQTLGQGSEVLTYSQSDAQRDKSGRPSGRFSAERPERSVSTLKIQRTEQGDSAVYLCASSLAEISGSADTQYFGPGTRLTVL.

This clone has just a few counts. V is TRBV30 and J is TRBJ2-1; D unclear. Germline V gene lookup returns CDR1 GTSNPN and CDR2 SVGIG (reference sequence). The CDR3 is 17 residues long. The V end was cut by 0 bases, the J end by 1 base, with 16 bases between. CDR3 sequence: CAWSVSRTPTSYNEQFF. CDR3 DNA: TGTGCCTGGAGTGTAAGCAGGACGCCCACTTCCTACAATGAGCAGTTCTTC.

Ten or more counts support this clone. The chain couples TRBV7-9 to TRBJ2-7; no clear D. V was pared by 5 bases and J by 2 bases, with 4 bases between. Germline V CDR1 and CDR2: SEHNR, FQNEAQ (reference sequence). The CDR3 is 11 residues long. Here the CDR3 reads CASSRAYEQYF. DNA of the CDR3: TGTGCCAGCAGCCGTGCCTACGAGCAGTACTTC.

The V call is TRBV12-2, the J call TRBJ2-1. TRBV12-2 constitutes a pseudogene. The CDR3 length is 15 residues. The CDR3 sequence: CASRGVRAYDNEQFF. Here the CDR3 DNA reads TGTGCAAGTCGCGGGGTCCGGGCTTACGACAATGAGCAGTTCTTC.

This clone was seen only a few times. V is TRBV11-3 and J is TRBJ2-3; D possibly corresponds to TRBD2 (5 bases). The length of the CDR3 is 16 residues. V was cut by 2 bases and J by 2 bases, with 14 bases left in between. Per the germline V gene, CDR1 is SGHNT and CDR2 is YENEEA. The CDR3 region is CASSLSGNGPTDTQYF. The CDR3 coding sequence is TGTGCCAGCAGCTTATCCGGGAATGGGCCCACAGATACGCAGTATTTT.

This clone has more than one count but fewer than ten. The CDR3 spells CASSVALSGGSYNEQFF. DNA for the CDR3: TGTGCCAGCAGCGTCGCCCTTAGCGGGGGGTCCTACAATGAGCAGTTCTTC. The genes are TRBV9 and TRBJ2-1; TRBD2 matches at 10 bases. The CDR3 is 17 residues long. The germline V gene has CDR1 SGDLS and CDR2 YYNGEE. The V and J ends lost 2 bases and 1 base, in that order; junction bases with no gene match: 6.

J is TRBJ1-4 and V is TRBV15; D unclear. V gave up 1 base and J gave up 7 bases, with 13 bases separating them. Germline V gene sequence: CDR1 LNHNV, CDR2 YYDKDF (reference sequence). This CDR3 region has 15 residues. In DNA form, the CDR3 reads TGTGCCACCAGCAGAGTCCGGGGAGGGAGTGAAAAACTGTTTTTT. Protein: CATSRVRGGSEKLFF.

The chain combines TRBV7-2 with TRBJ2-1; D call uncertain. V was trimmed by 1 base and J by 2 bases, leaving 9 bases between them. The CDR3 runs 15 residues. From germline, CDR1 is SGHTA and CDR2 FQGNSA. The CDR3: CASSLGSVTYNEQFF. The CDR3 DNA follows: TGTGCCAGCAGCTTAGGCAGCGTAACCTACAATGAGCAGTTCTTC.

V is TRBV29-1 and J is TRBJ1-2, with a tentative D call TRBD1 (6 bases). Trimming cost V 6 bases and J 1 base, with 12 bases left between them. The CDR3 is 13 residues long. Germline-derived CDR1 and CDR2 are SQVTM and ANQGSEA. The CDR3 DNA reads as TGCAGCGTCTCCGGGACACGTAACTATGGCTACACCTTC. Encoded protein: CSVSGTRNYGYTF.

V usage is TRBV18 and J usage is TRBJ2-2; TRBD1 is a possible D gene (6 bases). Germline V gives CDR1 KGHSH, CDR2 LQKENI. The CDR3 has 15 residues. Trimming took off 1 base at V and 0 bases at J, with 6 bases between the two ends. CDR3 region: CASSPRGPNTGELFF. DNA for the CDR3: TGTGCCAGCTCACCACGGGGGCCGAACACCGGGGAGCTGTTTTTT. Together with reference TRBV18 and TRBJ2-2, the CDR3 gives the full variable domain: NAGVMQNPRHLVRRRGQEARLRCSPMKGHSHVYWYRQLPEEGLKFMVYLQKENIIDESGMPKERFSAEFPKEGPSILRIQQVVRGDSAAYFCASSPRGPNTGELFFGEGSRLTVL.

This clone came up a few times. The chain is built from TRBV10-3 and TRBJ2-7; tentative D call: TRBD1 (5 bases). The CDR3 contains 14 residues. Germline values: CDR1 ENHRY, CDR2 SYGVKD. Trimming took off 0 bases at V and 8 bases at J, with 14 bases between the two ends. The CDR3: CAISESSGFAQQYF. CDR3 nucleotides: TGTGCCATCAGTGAGTCGTCAGGGTTCGCCCAGCAGTACTTC.

This clone showed up just a few times. The V call is TRBV21-1, the J call TRBJ2-5; the table names TRBD2, a call not compared with the DNA. TRBV21-1 is classified as a pseudogene. The CDR3 is 18 amino acids. Here the CDR3 reads CASSKGGPTSGGQETQYF. DNA of the CDR3: TGTGCCAGCAGCAAAGGAGGGCCGACTAGCGGGGGGCAAGAGACCCAGTACTTC.

CDR3 bases: TGCGCCAGCAGTAGTAATACGGCTGAAGAGACCCAGTACTTC. Its translation: CASSSNTAEETQYF. The V call is TRBV5-1, the J call TRBJ2-5; no clear D gene. Trimming removed 5 bases from V and 3 bases from J, with 14 bases in between. The V gene's germline CDR1 is SGHRS and CDR2 YFSETQ. There are 14 residues in the CDR3.

This clone was detected only a few times. V is TRBV7-3 and J is TRBJ2-5; the D gene is possibly TRBD1 (6 bases). The CDR3 runs to 15 residues. The V gene's germline CDR1 is SGHTA and CDR2 FQGTGA. The V end lost 5 bases, the J end lost 3 bases, and 16 bases lay between the germline ends. The CDR3: CASSDLGGTEETQYF. CDR3 DNA: TGTGCCAGCAGCGACCTAGGGGGAACGGAAGAGACCCAGTACTTC.

This clone was detected only a few times. The chain couples TRBV2 to TRBJ2-7; TRBD1 might be the D (5 bases). Per germline, CDR1 SNHLY and CDR2 FYNNEI. Trimming took off 3 bases at V and 5 bases at J, with 11 bases between the two ends. The CDR3 totals 13 residues. The CDR3 nucleotides are TGTGCCAGCAGTGAGCAGGGTGGCGACGAGCAGTACGTC. Amino acid sequence: CASSEQGGDEQYV.